This T cell receptor beta chain was identified in a study of breast tumors, draining lymph nodes, adjacent tissues. This clonotype occurred many times. Its antigen is not known. A much larger clone lies a single base off, so this may be a read error. Study results and caveats: Tumor repertoires ranked between lymph nodes and nontumor tissue in diversity, with V and J gene preferences. Tumor T cell lymph node origin was a supported hypothesis, not proven. Data fit most tumor T cells coming from lymph node, expanding in tumor. Luminal-like breast cancer showed significantly greater tumor-nontumor repertoire similarity than basal-like breast cancer did.

Germline values: CDR1 MNHNY, CDR2 SVGAGI (reference sequence). The CDR3 spans 14 residues. The V and J ends lost 5 bases and 9 bases, in that order; junction bases with no gene match: 7. Samples came from axillary lymph nodes draining the breast cancer. In TCRdb, the multiplex PCR reads were re-called with MiXCR into one record per CDR3 protein. Altogether some 170,000 distinct CDR3 sequences are present, about 30% being singletons, with the ten largest covering more than 3.5%. The source of this sequence is a female donor with breast cancer. Some clones in this sample may be carry-over from other donors' samples. The sequenced sample was axillary lymph node tissue. The V and J genes are TRBV6-6 and TRBJ1-6; 7 bases align to TRBD1. The CDR3 nucleotides are TGTGCCAGCAGTCACGGGACAGTGATTTCACCCCTCCACTTT. Amino acids: CASSHGTVISPLHF.